Listed here is a single TCR beta chain. Its antigen is not known. The germline CDR1 and CDR2 sequences are MNHEY and SMNVEV (reference sequence). Unmatched junction bases numbered 8, after V lost 10 bases and J lost 7 bases. The CDR3 has 13 amino acids. The data belong to a study of T cell responses to AZD1222 COVID-19 vaccine. Repertoires were generated with immunoSEQ multiplex PCR, while TCRdb's copy carries only in-frame clones and drops some. The sample yields some 150,000 clones, roughly nine tenths seen once. Study findings and constraints: Unmutated regions of variants are reportedly targeted by nearly half of spike-specific TCRs. The donor cohort was predominantly white British with a female majority, and clonal diversity may have been underestimated.

The sample consisted of peripheral blood, taken on day 0 of MenACWY control vaccination. The rearrangement links TRBV27 to TRBJ2-1, with TRBD2 identical over 9 bases. The sequence was collected from an adult in good health. This chain's CDR3 is CATRAGGRNEQFF. As DNA, the CDR3 is TGTGCCACCCGAGCGGGGGGTCGGAATGAGCAGTTCTTC.